This is a list of T cell receptor beta chains from one sample in a study of blood T cell repertoires in COVID-19. Sequencing used immunoSEQ multiplex PCR; TCRdb keeps in-frame clones, though not all of them. The sample lists 150,000 or so clones; around four fifths were seen once. Source material: PBMCs or T cells enriched from blood (not recorded which). These receptors all come from a woman between 45 and 60 years old who had recovered from COVID-19. CDR3s include the opening cysteine and the closing phenylalanine or tryptophan. A D gene is named only where the DNA matches it firmly. Clone size, where shown, is once, few, many, or a class for clones that have expanded.

D gene: TRBD2
J gene: TRBJ2-3
V gene: TRBV19
clone size: .
CDR3 DNA: TGTGCCAGTGGGAGCGGGAGAAGGGCAGATACGCAGTATTTT
CDR3 protein: CASGSGRRADTQYF

D gene: .
J gene: TRBJ1-1
V gene: TRBV4-1
clone size: .
CDR3 DNA: TGCGCCAGCAGCCAAGTCATAGTCAGGGGCCAGATTGAAGCTTTCTTT
CDR3 protein: CASSQVIVRGQIEAFF

D gene: .
J gene: TRBJ1-3
V gene: TRBV6-1
clone size: many
CDR3 DNA: TGTGCCAGCAGTGAGGGGGGGCCGGCAAACACCATATATTTT
CDR3 protein: CASSEGGPANTIYF

D gene: TRBD1
J gene: TRBJ1-1
V gene: TRBV15
clone size: once
CDR3 DNA: TGTGCCACCGGAAACAGGGGGGACACTGAAGCTTTCTTT
CDR3 protein: CATGNRGDTEAFF

D gene: .
J gene: TRBJ1-2
V gene: TRBV5-8
clone size: .
CDR3 DNA: TGTGCCAGCAGATCAACGGGGGGATCTTACTATGGCTACACCTTC
CDR3 protein: CASRSTGGSYYGYTF

D gene: .
J gene: TRBJ1-1
V gene: TRBV27
clone size: .
CDR3 DNA: TGTGCCAGCAGCCGACAGGAGATGAACACTGAAGCTTTCTTT
CDR3 protein: CASSRQEMNTEAFF

D gene: .
J gene: TRBJ1-5
V gene: TRBV18
clone size: .
CDR3 DNA: TGTGCCAGCTCACTTGGGGTGGACGGGGGCAATCAGCCCCAGCATTTT
CDR3 protein: CASSLGVDGGNQPQHF

D gene: .
J gene: TRBJ1-2
V gene: TRBV12-3/TRBV12-4
clone size: .
CDR3 DNA: TGTGCCAGCAGTTCCGACCGGGTCGGGGGCTACACCTTC
CDR3 protein: CASSSDRVGGYTF

D gene: .
J gene: TRBJ1-3
V gene: TRBV4-1
clone size: once
CDR3 DNA: TGCGCCAGCAGCACATTCCTCGGGGCACGGGGGAGTACCATATATTTT
CDR3 protein: CASSTFLGARGSTIYF

D gene: .
J gene: TRBJ1-1
V gene: TRBV7-3
clone size: .
CDR3 DNA: TGTGCCAGCAGCTTATGGGACAAGGGAGAAGCTTTCTTT
CDR3 protein: CASSLWDKGEAFF

D gene: .
J gene: TRBJ1-1
V gene: TRBV19
clone size: .
CDR3 DNA: TGTGCCAGTAGTATACGGGGGGCGGGCACTGAAGCTTTCTTT
CDR3 protein: CASSIRGAGTEAFF

D gene: TRBD1
J gene: TRBJ1-3
V gene: TRBV11-3
clone size: .
CDR3 DNA: TGTGCCGCAGATATCACAGGGGCTGGAAACACCATATATTTT
CDR3 protein: CAADITGAGNTIYF

D gene: TRBD1
J gene: TRBJ1-3
V gene: TRBV11-2
clone size: .
CDR3 DNA: TGTGCCAGCAGCTCACAGGGGGCTGGTGGAAACACCATATATTTT
CDR3 protein: CASSSQGAGGNTIYF

D gene: .
J gene: TRBJ2-1
V gene: TRBV12-3/TRBV12-4
clone size: .
CDR3 DNA: TGTGCCAGCAGTTTTGGAGGAAATGAGCAGTTCTTC
CDR3 protein: CASSFGGNEQFF

D gene: TRBD1
J gene: TRBJ1-2
V gene: TRBV28
clone size: .
CDR3 DNA: TGTGCCAGCAGTTACCAGGACAGGGACGGCTACACCTTC
CDR3 protein: CASSYQDRDGYTF

D gene: TRBD1
J gene: TRBJ2-1
V gene: TRBV2
clone size: once
CDR3 DNA: TGTGCCAGGGGACAGTCGGATGAGCAGTTCTTC
CDR3 protein: CARGQSDEQFF

D gene: .
J gene: TRBJ1-6
V gene: TRBV19
clone size: .
CDR3 DNA: TGTGCCAGTAGTACCGGACTGGACTATAATTCACCCCTCCACTTT
CDR3 protein: CASSTGLDYNSPLHF

D gene: .
J gene: TRBJ2-3
V gene: TRBV7-8
clone size: .
CDR3 DNA: TGTGCCAGCAGCTTAGCGAGGACAGTCACAGATACGCAGTATTTT
CDR3 protein: CASSLARTVTDTQYF

D gene: TRBD1
J gene: TRBJ1-2
V gene: TRBV29-1
clone size: .
CDR3 DNA: TGCAGCGTCCTGGGACAGGGAAGGGACTACACCTTC
CDR3 protein: CSVLGQGRDYTF

D gene: .
J gene: TRBJ2-3
V gene: TRBV6-2/TRBV6-3
clone size: .
CDR3 DNA: TGTGCCAGCAGTCAAAGGGGGACATCGTATACGCAGTATTTT
CDR3 protein: CASSQRGTSYTQYF

D gene: TRBD1
J gene: TRBJ1-2
V gene: TRBV19
clone size: .
CDR3 DNA: TGTGCCAGTGGGACAGAGATCTATGGCTACACCTTC
CDR3 protein: CASGTEIYGYTF

D gene: .
J gene: TRBJ2-6
V gene: TRBV27
clone size: .
CDR3 DNA: TGTGCCAGCAGTTTAGCAGGGGCCGGGGCCAACGTCCTGACTTTC
CDR3 protein: CASSLAGAGANVLTF

D gene: TRBD1
J gene: TRBJ2-2
V gene: TRBV5-1
clone size: .
CDR3 DNA: TGCGCCAGCAGTTTAGGACAGGGGATGTCCGGGGAGCTGTTTTTT
CDR3 protein: CASSLGQGMSGELFF

D gene: TRBD1
J gene: TRBJ2-1
V gene: TRBV5-6
clone size: .
CDR3 DNA: TGTGCCAGCAGCCGGGGACAGGGGAACTACAATGAGCAGTTCTTC
CDR3 protein: CASSRGQGNYNEQFF

D gene: .
J gene: TRBJ1-2
V gene: TRBV7-9
clone size: .
CDR3 DNA: TGTGCCAGCAGCACAAACCAGGGGTTCTATGGCTACACCTTC
CDR3 protein: CASSTNQGFYGYTF

D gene: .
J gene: TRBJ1-2
V gene: TRBV6-5
clone size: .
CDR3 DNA: TGTGCCAGCAGTTGGGGCGGCGGGAATGGCTACACCTTC
CDR3 protein: CASSWGGGNGYTF

D gene: .
J gene: TRBJ1-1
V gene: TRBV19
clone size: .
CDR3 DNA: TGTGCCAGTAGTACGGGGGGGAAGTCGGTCTTT
CDR3 protein: CASSTGGKSVF

D gene: .
J gene: TRBJ1-6
V gene: TRBV4-1
clone size: .
CDR3 DNA: TGCGCCAGCAGCCAAGGCAGGGGAAGCTCCTATAATTCACCCCTCCACTTT
CDR3 protein: CASSQGRGSSYNSPLHF

D gene: .
J gene: TRBJ1-3
V gene: TRBV29-1
clone size: few
CDR3 DNA: TGCAGCGTCACAGCAGACTCTGGAAACACCATATATTTT
CDR3 protein: CSVTADSGNTIYF

D gene: .
J gene: TRBJ2-1
V gene: TRBV28
clone size: once
CDR3 DNA: TGTGCCAGCAGTTTCCTCCACTCGCCCAATGAGCAGTTCTTC
CDR3 protein: CASSFLHSPNEQFF

D gene: TRBD1
J gene: TRBJ2-2
V gene: TRBV24-1
clone size: .
CDR3 DNA: TGTGCCACCAGTGATTTGGACAGGGCTCGCGGGGAGCTGTTTTTT
CDR3 protein: CATSDLDRARGELFF

D gene: .
J gene: TRBJ1-2
V gene: TRBV28
clone size: .
CDR3 DNA: TGTGCCAGCAGTGGCAGGGGATACTATGGCTACACCTTC
CDR3 protein: CASSGRGYYGYTF

D gene: .
J gene: TRBJ2-1
V gene: TRBV5-8
clone size: .
CDR3 DNA: TGTGCCAGCAGCTTGGCCTCAGGGAACGATGGCGATGAGCAGTTCTTC
CDR3 protein: CASSLASGNDGDEQFF

D gene: .
J gene: TRBJ1-4
V gene: TRBV30
clone size: .
CDR3 DNA: TGTGCCTGGAGTGTACGGGGCAGGGGAGCAACTAATGAAAAACTGTTTTTT
CDR3 protein: CAWSVRGRGATNEKLFF

D gene: .
J gene: TRBJ2-5
V gene: TRBV18
clone size: .
CDR3 DNA: TGTGCCAGCTCACCACGCAGGGGGAGGGAGACCCAGTACTTC
CDR3 protein: CASSPRRGRETQYF

D gene: TRBD2
J gene: TRBJ2-5
V gene: TRBV20-1
clone size: .
CDR3 DNA: TGCAGTGCTAGCGCGGGGGGGGCCCAGTACTTC
CDR3 protein: CSASAGGAQYF

D gene: .
J gene: TRBJ1-1
V gene: TRBV2
clone size: few
CDR3 DNA: TGTGCCAGCACTAGGACAGCGAACACTGAAGCTTTCTTT
CDR3 protein: CASTRTANTEAFF

D gene: TRBD2
J gene: TRBJ2-3
V gene: TRBV11-2
clone size: few
CDR3 DNA: TGTGCCAGCAGCTTAGATCTGTTAGCGGGGGGGCCGGTAGATACGCAGTATTTT
CDR3 protein: CASSLDLLAGGPVDTQYF

D gene: .
J gene: TRBJ2-1
V gene: TRBV5-6
clone size: .
CDR3 DNA: TGTGCCAGCAGCTCACGACTAGAACGCAATGAGCAGTTCTTC
CDR3 protein: CASSSRLERNEQFF

D gene: TRBD1
J gene: TRBJ1-4
V gene: TRBV28
clone size: .
CDR3 DNA: TGTGCCAGCCAAGTCCAGGGGGGTAATGAAAAACTGTTTTTT
CDR3 protein: CASQVQGGNEKLFF

D gene: .
J gene: TRBJ2-1
V gene: TRBV11-3
clone size: few
CDR3 DNA: TGTGCCAGCAGCTTTAGTCAGGGAGGCAATGAGCAGTTCTTC
CDR3 protein: CASSFSQGGNEQFF

D gene: .
J gene: TRBJ1-2
V gene: TRBV5-1
clone size: .
CDR3 DNA: TGCGCCAGCAGCGTGTCCGGGACAATGGGCTACACCTTC
CDR3 protein: CASSVSGTMGYTF

D gene: .
J gene: TRBJ1-6
V gene: TRBV6-5
clone size: .
CDR3 DNA: TGTGCCAGCACCCCACAGGGCAGATATAATTCACCCCTCCACTTT
CDR3 protein: CASTPQGRYNSPLHF

D gene: .
J gene: TRBJ1-1
V gene: TRBV6-5
clone size: .
CDR3 DNA: TGTGCCAGCAGTTACTCGACGGACTCGGGGGATGAAGCTTTCTTT
CDR3 protein: CASSYSTDSGDEAFF

D gene: .
J gene: TRBJ1-2
V gene: TRBV6-5
clone size: once
CDR3 DNA: TGTGCCAGCAGTTTTGGGGAAACTCGACAGCTCTATGGCTACACCTTC
CDR3 protein: CASSFGETRQLYGYTF

D gene: TRBD1
J gene: TRBJ1-1
V gene: TRBV4-1
clone size: once
CDR3 DNA: TGCGCCAGCAGCCCGGCCTCGACAGGGGGCACTGAAGCTTTCTTT
CDR3 protein: CASSPASTGGTEAFF